Following are 20 T cell receptor beta chains from one sample sequenced in a study of blood T cell repertoires in COVID-19. Assay: immunoSEQ multiplex PCR; the TCRdb copy retains only in-frame clones and omits some. This sample has approximately 92,000 clones, with about 83% found just once. The material sequenced was peripheral blood. These TCRs come from a man between 65 and 79 years old with active or convalescent COVID-19.

The rearrangement links TRBV19 to TRBJ1-2, with D perhaps matching TRBD1 (6 bases). CDR1 and CDR2 (germline): LNHDA, SQIVND (reference sequence). The CDR3 length is 13 residues. With 4 bases removed from V and 9 bases from J, the gap between germline ends came to 15 bases. The CDR3 is CASSNRQVWSYTF. Here the CDR3 DNA reads TGTGCCAGTAGTAACCGACAGGTTTGGAGCTACACCTTC.

The V call is TRBV6-5, the J call TRBJ2-5, with 10 bases identical to TRBD1. Germline V gives CDR1 MNHEY, CDR2 SVGAGI. Trimming removed 6 bases from V and 5 bases from J; junction bases left unmatched: 9. The CDR3 is 15 residues long. CDR3 sequence (DNA): TGTGCCAGCAGGACGGGACAGGGGCGGTGGGAGACCCAGTACTTC. Translated, it gives CASRTGQGRWETQYF.

The V and J genes are TRBV5-6 and TRBJ1-5; TRBD1 matches at 7 bases. Losses at the gene ends were 1 base for V and 6 bases for J; bases not matched to a gene: 4. This CDR3 has 14 residues. Germline V gene data show CDR1 as SGHDT and CDR2 as YYEEEE. The CDR3 coding sequence is TGTGCCAGCAGCTTGAAGGGGGCAGCTCAGCCCCAGCATTTT. Translated, it gives CASSLKGAAQPQHF.

This chain joins TRBV18 and TRBJ1-1, with D unresolved. CDR3 size: 16 residues. The V gene's germline CDR1 is KGHSH and CDR2 LQKENI. V gave up 3 bases and J gave up 1 base, with 15 bases separating them. The CDR3 loop reads CASSPLQAAGNTEAFF. CDR3 DNA sequence: TGTGCCAGCTCACCCCTGCAGGCAGCGGGGAACACTGAAGCTTTCTTT. Together with reference TRBV18 and TRBJ1-1, the CDR3 gives the full variable domain: NAGVMQNPRHLVRRRGQEARLRCSPMKGHSHVYWYRQLPEEGLKFMVYLQKENIIDESGMPKERFSAEFPKEGPSILRIQQVVRGDSAAYFCASSPLQAAGNTEAFFGQGTRLTVV.

This clone was detected only once. The rearrangement uses TRBV7-2 and TRBJ2-1; D perhaps matches TRBD2 (6 bases). This CDR3 is built from 16 residues. V was shortened by 1 base and J by 2 bases, with 12 bases between the two germline ends. Germline V lookup: CDR1 SGHTA, CDR2 FQGNSA. This CDR3 is CASSLGSGYAYNEQFF. The DNA of the CDR3 is TGTGCCAGCAGCTTAGGAAGCGGGTACGCCTACAATGAGCAGTTCTTC.

The chain is built from TRBV2 and TRBJ2-5, with a possible D match to TRBD1 (6 bases). Trimming removed 7 bases at V and 2 bases at J, with 8 bases between. From germline, CDR1 is SNHLY and CDR2 FYNNEI. This CDR3 comprises 12 residues. The DNA of the CDR3 is TGTGCCAGCAAGGGGGATCAAGAGACCCAGTACTTC. The encoded protein is CASKGDQETQYF.

V is TRBV5-1 and J is TRBJ2-2; no definite D call. Germline V CDR1 and CDR2: SGHRS, YFSETQ. This CDR3 has 15 residues. V lost 3 bases and J lost 2, with 11 bases in between. CDR3: CASSSTLVNTGELFF. Here the CDR3 DNA reads TGCGCCAGCAGCTCGACTCTGGTTAACACCGGGGAGCTGTTTTTT.

The chain joins TRBV30 to TRBJ1-2; D is perhaps TRBD1 (5 bases). This CDR3 contains 13 residues. Germline values: CDR1 GTSNPN, CDR2 SVGIG (reference sequence). Deletions cut 3 bases from V and 5 bases from J, with 13 bases between. CDR3 nucleotides: TGTGCCTGGAGCGACTCAGGGCGATATGGCTACACCTTC. Translated: CAWSDSGRYGYTF.

This clone was seen once. The chain links TRBV7-9 to TRBJ2-1; TRBD1 agrees at 8 bases. Looked up from germline, CDR1 is SEHNR and CDR2 is FQNEAQ (reference sequence). This CDR3 contains 15 residues. J was trimmed by 1 base and V by 8 bases; bases with no gene match: 7. CDR3 DNA sequence: TGTGCCAGCGGACGAGGACAGGGTTCCTACAATGAGCAGTTCTTC. Translated, it gives CASGRGQGSYNEQFF.

The genes are TRBV2 and TRBJ2-7; 8 bases line up with TRBD1. V lost 1 base, J lost 4 bases, and 0 bases stayed unmatched. Germline V CDR1 and CDR2: SNHLY, FYNNEI. CDR3 size: 13 residues. For the CDR3, the DNA is TGTGCCAGCAGTGAAGACAGGGGGTACGAGCAGTACTTC. Protein: CASSEDRGYEQYF.

V usage is TRBV19 and J usage is TRBJ1-5, with no clear D. The V and J ends lost 1 base and 0 bases respectively, with 7 bases between them. Germline V gives CDR1 LNHDA, CDR2 SQIVND (reference sequence). The CDR3 length is 15 residues. The CDR3 coding sequence is TGTGCCAGTAGTATAGGGAGCAGTAGCAATCAGCCCCAGCATTTT. Amino acid sequence: CASSIGSSSNQPQHF.

V usage is TRBV7-3 and J usage is TRBJ2-5, with 9 bases aligning to TRBD2. The CDR3 is 15 amino acids. J gave up 5 bases and V 5 bases, and 9 bases lay outside the gene matches. Germline CDR1 reads SGHTA; CDR2 reads FQGTGA. This CDR3 reads CASSMAGGPWETQYF. CDR3 bases: TGTGCCAGCAGCATGGCGGGGGGGCCCTGGGAGACCCAGTACTTC. Using reference TRBV7-3 and TRBJ2-5 for the parts outside the CDR3, the full variable domain is GAGVSQTPSNKVTEKGKYVELRCDPISGHTALYWYRQSLGQGPEFLIYFQGTGAADDSGLPNDRFFAVRPEGSVSTLKIQRTERGDSAVYLCASSMAGGPWETQYFGPGTRLLVL.

The chain links TRBV5-6 to TRBJ1-1, with D uncertain. V lost 1 base and J lost 7, with 17 bases in between. The CDR3 has 15 amino acids. Germline CDR1 reads SGHDT; CDR2 reads YYEEEE. CDR3 coding DNA: TGTGCCAGCAGCTTGCGTCTCCGGGATTCGAATGAAGCTTTCTTT. This translates into CASSLRLRDSNEAFF.

The chain joins TRBV12-5 to TRBJ1-2; D is possibly TRBD1 (6 bases). Germline lookup yields CDR1 LGHNT and CDR2 FRNRAP. Trimming removed 0 bases from V and 5 bases from J, with 31 bases in between. The CDR3 is 21 amino acids. CDR3 sequence (DNA): TGTGCTAGTGGTTTGGTTCCCGGACAGACGTCTAGTTTCTTAAGGGGTTATGGCTACACCTTC. Translating it yields CASGLVPGQTSSFLRGYGYTF.

This chain uses TRBV10-3 with TRBJ1-1; D remains ambiguous. CDR3 length: 14 residues. The V gene's germline CDR1 is ENHRY and CDR2 SYGVKD. Trimming pared 0 bases from V and 4 bases from J, leaving 9 bases between. CDR3 loop: CAISESGVPTEAFF. The CDR3 region has the DNA TGTGCCATCAGTGAGTCAGGAGTACCCACTGAAGCTTTCTTT.

This clone was recorded only once. The rearrangement joins TRBV28 to TRBJ2-1; the match to TRBD1 covers 8 bases. The CDR3 length is 16 residues. Germline loops: CDR1 MDHEN, CDR2 SYDVKM. V shed 4 bases, J shed 6 bases, and the junction held 11 bases outside the gene matches. The CDR3, as DNA: TGTGCCAGCAGTTCCACCGCCGACAGGGGCCGCAATGAGCAGTTCTTC. Translation: CASSSTADRGRNEQFF.

The CDR3 loop is CASSSGTGPGELFF. The CDR3, as DNA: TGCGCCAGCAGCTCCGGGACAGGGCCCGGGGAGCTGTTTTTT. The rearrangement links TRBV5-1 to TRBJ2-2, with 9 bases lining up with TRBD1. CDR1 is SGHRS and CDR2 is YFSETQ in the germline V gene. This CDR3 region has 14 residues. V shed 3 bases and J 6 bases; nucleotides not matched to a gene: 3.

This clone was detected only a few times. V is TRBV27 and J is TRBJ2-7; the match to TRBD2 covers 7 bases. Germline loops: CDR1 MNHEY, CDR2 SMNVEV (reference sequence). V shed 3 bases and J 0 bases; nucleotides not matched to a gene: 8. The CDR3 spans 16 residues. CDR3 region: CASSLAREGVSYEQYF. In DNA, the CDR3 is TGTGCCAGCAGTTTGGCCAGGGAGGGCGTCTCCTACGAGCAGTACTTC.

The J gene is TRBJ2-5, the V gene TRBV3-1 (or the pseudogene TRBV3-2); D is unresolved. V was pared by 4 bases and J by 5 bases, with 8 bases between. The germline gives CDR1 LGHDT, CDR2 YNNKEL (reference sequence). The CDR3 runs to 12 residues. The CDR3 DNA is TGTGCCAGCAGCCCGGTGCGGGAGACCCAGTACTTC. Amino acid sequence: CASSPVRETQYF.

J is TRBJ1-2 and V is TRBV7-6; no definite D call. V was clipped by 1 base and J by 7 bases, with 10 bases between them. CDR3 size: 13 residues. Germline V gives CDR1 SGHVS, CDR2 FNYEAQ. The CDR3 nucleotides read TGTGCCAGCAGCTTAGGTCCAGATACTGGCTACACCTTC. Its protein product is CASSLGPDTGYTF.